This T cell receptor beta chain was observed in a study of OX40 agonist ivuxolimab in advanced cancers. Study as a whole: Partial responses were achieved by three patients: one hepatocellular carcinoma, two cutaneous melanoma.

About this clone itself: Antigen: not known.

Only in-frame clones appear in the TCRdb table, and some are missing; sequencing was by immunoSEQ multiplex PCR. The sample has about 93,000 clones, roughly nine tenths seen once. CDR1 is SGHNT and CDR2 is YYREEE in the germline V gene (reference sequence). CDR3 length equals 13 residues. Deletions cut 2 bases from V and 3 bases from J, with 8 bases between. General study findings and limits: Clonal expansion from baseline to week 6 occurred in both CD4+ and CD8+ T cells.

This chain links TRBV5-4 with TRBJ1-2, with D unresolved. The source of this sequence is an adult with an advanced solid tumor such as melanoma, head and neck, liver or kidney cancer. The sample here was CD4+ or CD8+ T cells sorted from blood, taken in a trial of the OX40 agonist ivuxolimab. The CDR3, as DNA: TGTGCCAGCAGCTTTAAGGGTGACTATGGCTACACCTTC. Encoded protein: CASSFKGDYGYTF. Combining the CDR3 with reference TRBV5-4 and TRBJ1-2 gives the whole variable domain ETGVTQSPTHLIKTRGQQVTLRCSSQSGHNTVSWYQQALGQGPQFIFQYYREEENGRGNFPPRFSGLQFPNYSSELNVNALELDDSALYLCASSFKGDYGYTFGSGTRLTVV.